The sequence of this T cell receptor beta chain was determined in a study of tumor-infiltrating lymphocytes in primary liver carcinoma. Overall study: There were tumors of stage T1-T3 N0M0, each 4.2 to 10 cm across.

Study-level results: Tumor top-250-clone fraction significantly exceeded that of blood (p = 0.039).

Researchers generated TCR beta cDNA from about 0.5 ug of total RNA, relying on a constant-region primer. Each TCR beta library was derived from three nested multiplex PCR rounds that employed slightly modified ARM-PCR. The first two PCR rounds used TRBV1-TRBV30 forward primers with a C-beta reverse primer, nine to eleven cycles each. TCRdb passed the multiplex PCR reads through MiXCR, listing each CDR3 protein once. The sample has 100,000 or so distinct CDR3 sequences, approximately 82% seen once; the top ten hold 15% to 20%. Investigators took RNA and DNA out together from roughly 21-30 mg of unsorted bulk tissue. This CDR3 contains 15 residues. J lost 2 bases, V lost 4 bases, and 7 bases had no gene match. From germline, CDR1 is MNHNS and CDR2 SASEGT. Comments on this clonotype: The antigen remains unidentified.

The specimen was liver tumor tissue from sampling region 3. The sample's subset: tumor region T3, left-lateral pole. This TCR derives from a man aged 35 to 55 with primary liver carcinoma and hepatitis B virus infection. J is TRBJ2-7 and V is TRBV6-1; TRBD2 matches 8 bases. CDR3 sequence: CASSVSTSGTYEQYF. CDR3 in DNA: TGTGCCAGCAGTGTCTCTACTAGCGGAACCTACGAGCAGTACTTC.